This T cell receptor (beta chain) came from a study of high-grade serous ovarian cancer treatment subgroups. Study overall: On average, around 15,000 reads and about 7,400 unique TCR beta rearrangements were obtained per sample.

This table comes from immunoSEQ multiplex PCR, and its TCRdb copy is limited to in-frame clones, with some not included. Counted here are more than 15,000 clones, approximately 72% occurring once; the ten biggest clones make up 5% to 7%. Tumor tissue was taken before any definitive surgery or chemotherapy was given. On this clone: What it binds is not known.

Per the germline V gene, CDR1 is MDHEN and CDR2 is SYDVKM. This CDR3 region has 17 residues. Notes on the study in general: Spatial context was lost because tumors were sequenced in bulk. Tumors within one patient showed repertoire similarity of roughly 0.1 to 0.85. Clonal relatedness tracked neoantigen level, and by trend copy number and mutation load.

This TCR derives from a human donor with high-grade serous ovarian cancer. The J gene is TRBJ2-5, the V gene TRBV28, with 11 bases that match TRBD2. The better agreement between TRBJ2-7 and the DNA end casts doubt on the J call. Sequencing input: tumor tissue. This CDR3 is CASSLEGMTSGNYEQYF. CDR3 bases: TGTGCCAGCAGTCTTGAGGGGATGACTAGCGGGAACTACGAGCAGTACTTC.